This is a list of T cell receptor beta chains from one sample in a study of shared clonotypes between healthy human individuals. TCRdb's copy holds only in-frame clones and misses some; the assay was immunoSEQ multiplex PCR. The data show hundreds of thousands of clones, 74% seen once. Sequencing was carried out using memory CD4+ T cells sorted from blood. These receptors all stem from a woman aged 25 to 45 in good health. Each CDR3 is given with its conserved first and last residue. Fields, in order: clone size, D gene, V gene, J gene, CDR3 protein, CDR3 DNA. A D gene is named only where the DNA matches it firmly. The size field is filled for only some rows; it gives once, few, many or a size class.

>.|.|TRBV4-1|TRBJ1-1
CASSPLGGTSWAFF
TGCGCCAGCAGCCCCTTAGGGGGAACATCTTGGGCTTTCTTT
>.|.|TRBV11-2|TRBJ1-1
CASSSPYRQASKGAFF
TGTGCCAGCAGCTCTCCATACCGACAGGCCTCAAAAGGGGCTTTCTTT
>many|.|TRBV4-1|TRBJ1-1
CASSQGFGGQSNTEAFF
TGCGCCAGCAGCCAAGGGTTTGGGGGACAATCGAACACTGAAGCTTTCTTT
>.|.|TRBV2|TRBJ1-3
CATGSAGNTIYF
TGTGCCACAGGGTCCGCTGGAAACACCATATATTTT
>.|.|TRBV7-2|TRBJ2-1
CASSIQGGGRANEQFF
TGTGCCAGCAGTATACAAGGGGGCGGGAGAGCTAATGAGCAGTTCTTC
>.|.|TRBV19|TRBJ1-5
CASVDRRRGGQPQHF
TGTGCCAGTGTAGACCGGAGGAGGGGGGGTCAGCCCCAGCATTTT
>.|TRBD1|TRBV28|TRBJ1-4
CASSSTTGTVNEKLFF
TGTGCCAGCAGTTCAACAACCGGGACAGTTAATGAAAAACTGTTTTTT
>few|TRBD2|TRBV2|TRBJ2-1
CASSMGLAGYNEQFF
TGTGCCAGCAGCATGGGACTAGCGGGCTACAATGAGCAGTTCTTC
>.|.|TRBV12-5|TRBJ2-1
CASGLAGPTFF
TGTGCTAGTGGTTTGGCGGGCCCTACGTTCTTC
>.|TRBD1|TRBV7-9|TRBJ2-3
CASSLVRQGADTQYF
TGTGCCAGCAGCTTAGTAAGGCAGGGGGCCGATACGCAGTATTTT
>.|.|TRBV7-9|TRBJ2-2
CASSADWGTGELFF
TGTGCCAGCAGCGCGGACTGGGGCACCGGGGAGCTGTTTTTT
>.|TRBD1|TRBV7-9|TRBJ2-7
CASRPHHRQGADEQYF
TGTGCCAGCCGTCCTCACCACCGGCAGGGGGCCGACGAGCAGTACTTC
>.|TRBD2|TRBV2|TRBJ2-2
CASSRFLAAPTGELFF
TGTGCCAGCAGTCGGTTCCTAGCGGCCCCCACCGGGGAGCTGTTTTTT
>.|.|TRBV7-2|TRBJ2-3
CASSTTVLSTDTQYF
TGTGCCAGCAGCACGACCGTCCTTAGCACAGATACGCAGTATTTT
>.|TRBD1|TRBV13|TRBJ1-3
CASSSDRGKGNTIYF
TGTGCCAGCAGCTCGGACAGGGGGAAAGGAAACACCATATATTTT
>.|.|TRBV29-1|TRBJ2-1
CSVAQNNEQFF
TGCAGCGTTGCCCAGAACAATGAGCAGTTCTTC
>.|TRBD1|TRBV4-1|TRBJ2-3
CASSQASGQGRDTQYF
TGCGCCAGCAGCCAAGCGTCTGGACAGGGGAGAGATACGCAGTATTTT
>few|TRBD2|TRBV30|TRBJ2-1
CACPKGGSTYNEQFF
TGTGCCTGCCCTAAGGGCGGGAGCACCTACAATGAGCAGTTCTTC
>.|.|TRBV11-2|TRBJ1-1
CASAEAYNTEAFF
TGTGCCAGCGCCGAGGCCTACAACACTGAAGCTTTCTTT
>.|TRBD2|TRBV6-5|TRBJ2-1
CASTGTSVLGEQFF
TGTGCCAGCACCGGGACTAGTGTGTTGGGTGAGCAGTTCTTC
>few|.|TRBV18|TRBJ2-7
CASSESQVYEQYF
TGTGCCAGCTCGGAATCACAGGTGTACGAGCAGTACTTC
>.|.|TRBV19|TRBJ1-1
CASSIVGSREAFF
TGTGCCAGTAGTATTGTAGGGTCCCGTGAAGCTTTCTTT
>once|TRBD2|TRBV7-2|TRBJ2-2
CASSLAVGGRAFGELFF
TGTGCCAGCAGCTTAGCGGTGGGCGGGAGGGCCTTCGGGGAGCTGTTTTTT
>.|.|TRBV4-2|TRBJ2-7
CASSQGRADYEQYF
TGTGCCAGCAGCCAAGGGCGGGCTGACTACGAGCAGTACTTC
>.|TRBD2|TRBV5-4|TRBJ2-7
CASSKSGGSYEQYF
TGTGCCAGCAGCAAAAGCGGGGGCAGCTACGAGCAGTACTTC
>.|TRBD1|TRBV28|TRBJ1-2
CASSLTGTGGNYGYTF
TGTGCCAGCAGTCTGACCGGGACAGGGGGCAACTATGGCTACACCTTC